A selection of T cell receptor beta chains follows, all from one sample in a study of CD8 T cells in ankylosing spondylitis. TCRdb independently ran MiXCR on the 5' RACE reads; one entry per CDR3 protein. The sample lists under 400,000 distinct CDR3 sequences, roughly 10% occurring once. Sequenced sample: blood, either unsorted or a sorted T cell fraction (not recorded which). All receptors derive from a female donor with ankylosing spondylitis or in good health (not recorded which). Each CDR3 is given with its conserved first and last residue. A D gene is named only where the DNA matches it firmly. A clone size is listed for some rows: how often the clone was seen (once, few, many), or a class if it is expanded.

D: -
size: many
J: TRBJ1-5
V: TRBV28
DNA: TGTGCCAGCAGTCCCCAAAATCAGCCCCAGCATTTT
CDR3: CASSPQNQPQHF

D: TRBD2
size: -
J: TRBJ2-5
V: TRBV20-1
DNA: TGCAGTGCTAGTGCACTAGCGGGAGGACAAGAGACCCAGTACTTC
CDR3: CSASALAGGQETQYF

D: -
size: -
J: TRBJ1-6
V: TRBV5-6
DNA: TGTGCCAGCAGCCGAGGTGGCGCCGCGGTAGGTTCACCCCTCCACTTT
CDR3: CASSRGGAAVGSPLHF

D: -
size: many
J: TRBJ2-7
V: TRBV11-2
DNA: TGTGCCAGCAGCCCGCATACTAGGGAGCAGTACTTC
CDR3: CASSPHTREQYF

D: -
size: -
J: TRBJ1-1
V: TRBV6-5
DNA: TGTGCCAGCAGCGCCCTAACGGAAGCTTTCTTT
CDR3: CASSALTEAFF

D: -
size: -
J: TRBJ2-1
V: TRBV7-9
DNA: TGTGCCAGCAGCTTAGCTTGGGCGGATGAGCAGTTCTTC
CDR3: CASSLAWADEQFF

D: TRBD1
size: few
J: TRBJ2-3
V: TRBV29-1
DNA: TGCAGCGCCATCGACAGGGGAGGTACAGATACGCAGTATTTT
CDR3: CSAIDRGGTDTQYF

D: -
size: -
J: TRBJ2-5
V: TRBV12-3/TRBV12-4
DNA: TGTGCCAGCAGCCCGGCCCGAAAGACCCAGTACTTC
CDR3: CASSPARKTQYF

D: -
size: few
J: TRBJ2-1
V: TRBV5-1
DNA: TGCGCCAGCAGCTCTACTTTCGATGAGCAGTTCTTC
CDR3: CASSSTFDEQFF

D: -
size: few
J: TRBJ2-7
V: TRBV3-1
DNA: TGTGCCAGCAGCCTGGGGGGGCCGATCTCCTACGAGCAGTACTTC
CDR3: CASSLGGPISYEQYF

D: TRBD1
size: many
J: TRBJ2-1
V: TRBV7-9
DNA: TGTGCCAGCAGCTCACCGGGACAGGGGGCAAGAAATGAGCAGTTCTTC
CDR3: CASSSPGQGARNEQFF

D: -
size: -
J: TRBJ2-3
V: TRBV19
DNA: TGTGCCAGTAGTATACTGATCACAGATACGCAGTATTTT
CDR3: CASSILITDTQYF

D: -
size: many
J: TRBJ2-3
V: TRBV11-2
DNA: TGTGCCAGCAGCCTAAAGGGGGAGAGCACAGATACGCAGTATTTT
CDR3: CASSLKGESTDTQYF

D: TRBD1
size: many
J: TRBJ1-2
V: TRBV10-3
DNA: TGTGCCATTCAGGGGGCTGCGGACTATGGCTACACCTTC
CDR3: CAIQGAADYGYTF

D: -
size: many
J: TRBJ2-7
V: TRBV29-1
DNA: TGCAGCGTTGGGGACAACTCCTACGAGCAGTACTTC
CDR3: CSVGDNSYEQYF

D: -
size: many
J: TRBJ2-2
V: TRBV29-1
DNA: TGCAGCGTTGCTCAGGGGCCGAACACCGGGGAGCTGTTTTTT
CDR3: CSVAQGPNTGELFF

D: -
size: many
J: TRBJ2-1
V: TRBV29-1
DNA: TGCAGCGGCAGGGAGGACGCGTACAATGAGCAGTTCTTC
CDR3: CSGREDAYNEQFF

D: -
size: many
J: TRBJ1-1
V: TRBV12-3/TRBV12-4
DNA: TGTGCCAGCATTTCAGAAGGGGGTCCTGAAGCTTTCTTT
CDR3: CASISEGGPEAFF

D: TRBD1
size: many
J: TRBJ1-5
V: TRBV20-1
DNA: TGCAGTGCTAGGACCGGGACAGGGGGTCCTTGTCATTTT
CDR3: CSARTGTGGPCHF

D: TRBD1
size: many
J: TRBJ2-2
V: TRBV12-3/TRBV12-4
DNA: TGTGCCAGCAGTCCCACGGTGGGGCAGGGGGCAAACACCGGGGAGCTGTTTTTT
CDR3: CASSPTVGQGANTGELFF

D: -
size: many
J: TRBJ2-3
V: TRBV12-3/TRBV12-4
DNA: TGTGCCAGCATCCCGGTGGGCCAAGCGGCCACAGATACGCAGTATTTT
CDR3: CASIPVGQAATDTQYF

D: TRBD2
size: -
J: TRBJ2-1
V: TRBV7-2
DNA: TGTGCCAGCAGTTACACTAGCGGGAGAGATAGTGAGCAGTTCTTC
CDR3: CASSYTSGRDSEQFF

D: -
size: -
J: TRBJ2-2
V: TRBV25-1
DNA: TGTGCCAGCAGTGATATCAGGGCGGGCGGGACCGGGGAGCTGTTTTTT
CDR3: CASSDIRAGGTGELFF

D: -
size: many
J: TRBJ2-1
V: TRBV7-2
DNA: TGTGCCAGCAGCTTAGCAACGGAGTACAATGAGCAGTTCTTC
CDR3: CASSLATEYNEQFF

D: TRBD1
size: many
J: TRBJ1-1
V: TRBV20-1
DNA: TGCAGTGCTCACCGACAGGGAGTCGGCACTGAAGCTTTCTTT
CDR3: CSAHRQGVGTEAFF

D: -
size: -
J: TRBJ1-5
V: TRBV6-2/TRBV6-3
DNA: TGTGCCAGCAGTTACTCCCTATGGGGGATTGGCAATCAGCCCCAGCATTTT
CDR3: CASSYSLWGIGNQPQHF

D: -
size: -
J: TRBJ2-3
V: TRBV11-2
DNA: TGTGCCAGCAGCGAGAGGGGACTGAAAGATACGCAGTATTTT
CDR3: CASSERGLKDTQYF

D: -
size: many
J: TRBJ2-1
V: TRBV2
DNA: TGTGCCAGCAGTGATGGTGGAACGGTGTTCTTC
CDR3: CASSDGGTVFF